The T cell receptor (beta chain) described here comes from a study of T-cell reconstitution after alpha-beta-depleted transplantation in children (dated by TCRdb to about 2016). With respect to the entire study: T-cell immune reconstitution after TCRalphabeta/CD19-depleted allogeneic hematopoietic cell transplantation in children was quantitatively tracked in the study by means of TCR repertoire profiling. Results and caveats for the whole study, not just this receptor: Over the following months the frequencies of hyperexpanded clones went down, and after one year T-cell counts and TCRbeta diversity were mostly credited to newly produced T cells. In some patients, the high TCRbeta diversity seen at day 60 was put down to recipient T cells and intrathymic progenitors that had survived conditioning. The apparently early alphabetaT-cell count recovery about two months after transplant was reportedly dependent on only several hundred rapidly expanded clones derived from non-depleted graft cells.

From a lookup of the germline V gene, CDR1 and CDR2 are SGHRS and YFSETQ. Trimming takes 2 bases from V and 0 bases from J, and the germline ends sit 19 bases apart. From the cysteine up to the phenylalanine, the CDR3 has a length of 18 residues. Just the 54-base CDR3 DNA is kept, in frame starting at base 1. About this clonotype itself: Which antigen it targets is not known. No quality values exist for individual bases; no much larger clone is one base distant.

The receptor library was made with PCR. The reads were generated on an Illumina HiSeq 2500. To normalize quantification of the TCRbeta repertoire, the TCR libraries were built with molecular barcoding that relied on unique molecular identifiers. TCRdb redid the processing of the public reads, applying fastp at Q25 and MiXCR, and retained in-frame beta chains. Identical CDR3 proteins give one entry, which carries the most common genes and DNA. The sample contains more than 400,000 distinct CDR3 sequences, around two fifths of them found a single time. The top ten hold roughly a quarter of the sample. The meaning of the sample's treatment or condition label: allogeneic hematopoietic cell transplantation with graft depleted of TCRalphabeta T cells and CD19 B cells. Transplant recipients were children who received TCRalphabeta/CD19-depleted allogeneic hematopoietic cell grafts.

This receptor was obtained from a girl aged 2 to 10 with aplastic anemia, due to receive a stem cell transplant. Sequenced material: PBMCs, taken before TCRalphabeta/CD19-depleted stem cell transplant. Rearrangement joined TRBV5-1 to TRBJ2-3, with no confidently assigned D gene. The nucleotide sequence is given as TGCGCCAGCAGCTTCCGCCCCGCCGGGCCGCAAAGCACAGATACGCAGTATTTT. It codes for CASSFRPAGPQSTDTQYF.